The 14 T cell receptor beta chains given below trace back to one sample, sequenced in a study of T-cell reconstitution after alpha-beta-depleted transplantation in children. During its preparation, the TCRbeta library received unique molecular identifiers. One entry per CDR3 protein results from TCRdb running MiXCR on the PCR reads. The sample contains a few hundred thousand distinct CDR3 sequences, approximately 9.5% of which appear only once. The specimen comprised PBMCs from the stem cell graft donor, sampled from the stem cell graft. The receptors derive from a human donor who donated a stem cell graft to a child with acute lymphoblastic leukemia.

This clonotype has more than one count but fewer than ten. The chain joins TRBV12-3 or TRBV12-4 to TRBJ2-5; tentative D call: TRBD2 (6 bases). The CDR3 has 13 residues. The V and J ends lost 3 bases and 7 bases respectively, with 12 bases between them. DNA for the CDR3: TGTGCCAGCAGTTTCCCAGGGACTCCGACCCAGTACTTC. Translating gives CASSFPGTPTQYF.

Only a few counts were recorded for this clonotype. The CDR3 reads CAWSQALGNEQFF. The CDR3 DNA reads TGTGCCTGGAGTCAGGCCCTAGGGAATGAGCAGTTCTTC. The V call is TRBV30, the J call TRBJ2-1; the D is unclear. CDR1 is GTSNPN, CDR2 SVGIG, per germline (reference sequence). With 2 bases removed from V and 7 bases from J, the gap between germline ends came to 12 bases. CDR3 length: 13 amino acids.

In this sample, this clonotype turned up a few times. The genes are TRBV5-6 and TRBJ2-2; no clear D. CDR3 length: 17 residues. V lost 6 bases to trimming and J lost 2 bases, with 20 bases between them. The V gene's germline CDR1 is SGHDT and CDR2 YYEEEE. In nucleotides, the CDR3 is TGTGCCAGCATTTCGATAGGTATACTGGGTAACACCGGGGAGCTGTTTTTT. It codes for CASISIGILGNTGELFF.

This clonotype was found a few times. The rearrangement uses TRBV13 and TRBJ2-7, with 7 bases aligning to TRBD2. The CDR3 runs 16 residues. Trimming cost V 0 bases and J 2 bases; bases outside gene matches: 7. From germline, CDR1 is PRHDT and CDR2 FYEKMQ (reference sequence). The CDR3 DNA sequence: TGTGCCAGCAGCTTAGGCGGCGGGGGTGGCACCTACGAGCAGTACTTC. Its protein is CASSLGGGGGTYEQYF.

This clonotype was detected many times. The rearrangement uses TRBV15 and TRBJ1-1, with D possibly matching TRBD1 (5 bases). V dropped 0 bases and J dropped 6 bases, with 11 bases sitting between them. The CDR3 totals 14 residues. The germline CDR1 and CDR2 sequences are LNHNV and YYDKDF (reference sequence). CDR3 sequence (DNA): TGTGCCACCAGCAGAGATGGAGGGGCTCCTGAAGCTTTCTTT. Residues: CATSRDGGAPEAFF.

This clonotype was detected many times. The CDR3 here is CASSLEPGNIAKNIQYF. DNA for the CDR3: TGCGCCAGCAGCTTGGAACCGGGTAACATCGCCAAAAACATTCAGTACTTC. The rearrangement joins TRBV5-1 to TRBJ2-4; D remains unclear. The germline CDR1 and CDR2 sequences are SGHRS and YFSETQ. V dropped 0 bases and J dropped 1 base, with 14 bases sitting between them. The CDR3 covers 17 residues.

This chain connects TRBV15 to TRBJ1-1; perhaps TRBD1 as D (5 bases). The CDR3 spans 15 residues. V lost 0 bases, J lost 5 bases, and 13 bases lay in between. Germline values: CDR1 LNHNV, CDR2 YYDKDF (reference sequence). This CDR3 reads CATSRDRGLPTEAFF. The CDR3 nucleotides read TGTGCCACCAGCAGAGATCGGGGGTTACCGACTGAAGCTTTCTTT. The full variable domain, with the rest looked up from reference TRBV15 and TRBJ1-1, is DAMVIQNPRYQVTQFGKPVTLSCSQTLNHNVMYWYQQKSSQAPKLLFHYYDKDFNNEADTPDNFQSRRPNTSFCFLDIRSPGLGDTAMYLCATSRDRGLPTEAFFGQGTRLTVV.

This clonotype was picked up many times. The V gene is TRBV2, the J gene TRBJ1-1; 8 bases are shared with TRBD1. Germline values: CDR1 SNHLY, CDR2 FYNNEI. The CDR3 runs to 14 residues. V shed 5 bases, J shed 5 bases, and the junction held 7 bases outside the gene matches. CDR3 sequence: CASSTTGGVTEAFF. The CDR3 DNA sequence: TGTGCCAGCAGTACTACAGGGGGGGTGACTGAAGCTTTCTTT.

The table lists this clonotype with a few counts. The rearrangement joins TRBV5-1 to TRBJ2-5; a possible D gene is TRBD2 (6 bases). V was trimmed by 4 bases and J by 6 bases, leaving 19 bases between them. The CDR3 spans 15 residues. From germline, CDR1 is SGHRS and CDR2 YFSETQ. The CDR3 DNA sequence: TGCGCCAGCAGCAATCATTGGACTAATCAGAAGACCCAGTACTTC. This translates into CASSNHWTNQKTQYF.

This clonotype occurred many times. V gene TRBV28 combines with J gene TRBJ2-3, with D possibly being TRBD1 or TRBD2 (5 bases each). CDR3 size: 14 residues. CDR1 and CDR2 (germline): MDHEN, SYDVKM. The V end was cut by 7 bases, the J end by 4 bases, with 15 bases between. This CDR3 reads CASIEGNLADTQYF. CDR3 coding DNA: TGTGCCAGCATTGAGGGGAACCTGGCAGATACGCAGTATTTT.

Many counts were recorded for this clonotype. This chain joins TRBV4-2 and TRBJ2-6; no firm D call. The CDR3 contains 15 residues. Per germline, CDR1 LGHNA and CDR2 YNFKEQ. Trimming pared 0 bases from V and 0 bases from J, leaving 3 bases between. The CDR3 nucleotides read TGTGCCAGCAGCCAAGATAACTCTGGGGCCAACGTCCTGACTTTC. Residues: CASSQDNSGANVLTF.

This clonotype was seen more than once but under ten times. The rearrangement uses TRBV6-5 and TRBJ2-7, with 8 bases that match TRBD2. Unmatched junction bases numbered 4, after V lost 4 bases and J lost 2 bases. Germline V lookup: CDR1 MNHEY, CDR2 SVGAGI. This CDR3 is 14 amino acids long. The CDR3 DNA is TGTGCCAGCAGTTTAGCGGGGATGACCTACGAGCAGTACTTC. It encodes CASSLAGMTYEQYF.

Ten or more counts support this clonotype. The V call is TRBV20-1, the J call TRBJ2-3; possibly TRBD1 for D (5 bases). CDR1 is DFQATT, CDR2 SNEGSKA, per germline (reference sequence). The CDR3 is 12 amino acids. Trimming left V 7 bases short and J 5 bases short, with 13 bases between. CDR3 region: CSVLWGQDTQYF. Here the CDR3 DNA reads TGCAGTGTCCTTTGGGGCCAAGATACGCAGTATTTT.

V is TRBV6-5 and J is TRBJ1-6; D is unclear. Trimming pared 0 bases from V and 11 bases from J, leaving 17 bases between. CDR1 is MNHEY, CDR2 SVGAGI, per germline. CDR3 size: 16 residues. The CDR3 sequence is CASSYSSRGEKTPLHF. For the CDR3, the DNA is TGTGCCAGCAGTTACTCGTCCCGCGGCGAAAAGACACCCCTCCACTTT.